The clone carrying this T cell receptor beta chain was observed many times. As yet, its antigen is unknown. The data were taken from a study of spatial heterogeneity in lung cancer. Overall study findings and caveats: Whereas they appeared in blood less at follow-up, ubiquitous expanded tumor TCRs appeared there more at resection.

V gave up 3 bases and J gave up 7 bases, with 13 bases separating them. Germline V CDR1 and CDR2: MDHEN, SYDVKM. The CDR3 is made up of 15 amino acids. The presence of a unique molecular identifier marked each TCR cDNA molecule. Each CDR3 protein is one row after TCRdb ran MiXCR on the 5' RACE reads. The profile shows more than 8,000 distinct CDR3 sequences, about 5% of them singletons. Time point of the sample: sample taken at primary tumor resection. Whole RNA, which was extracted from tumor, nontumor lung tissue or frozen PBMC, was sequenced without any cell sorting. Samples came from some 73 TRACERx patients with untreated early-stage lung cancer.

This sequence was found in a male donor with early-stage non-small cell lung cancer. Sequences were derived from PBMCs, sampled at surgery. The V and J genes are TRBV28 and TRBJ1-6; D unresolved. CDR3 sequence: CASSFMRTGNSPLHF. CDR3 in DNA: TGTGCCAGCAGTTTTATGCGGACGGGCAATTCACCCCTCCACTTT.